The 2 T cell receptor beta chains reported below all come from one sample, sequenced in a study of beta chain features in type 1 diabetes. Their specific antigens are unknown. Findings and caveats of the study: TCRB CDR3s were moderately but significantly shorter in Type 1 diabetes patients in all four CD4+ subsets.

Investigators reverse transcribed all isolated RNA, so they sequenced expressed TCRB transcripts. Sequencing used immunoSEQ multiplex PCR; TCRdb keeps in-frame clones, though not all of them. This table has 640,000 or so clones, around 15% appearing once. The sequenced sample consisted of naive CD4+ T cells from blood. All receptors come from a man younger than 35 with type 1 diabetes.

The rearrangement links TRBV5-4 to TRBJ1-1; the D gene is possibly TRBD1 (6 bases). Germline V gene sequence: CDR1 SGHNT, CDR2 YYREEE (reference sequence). CDR3 size: 16 residues. Trimming removed 4 bases at V and 6 bases at J, with 22 bases between. CDR3 DNA: TGTGCCAGCAGCACCGGGCTGGGGACAAAGGATGCTGAAGCTTTCTTT. This translates into CASSTGLGTKDAEAFF.

The CDR3 nucleotides are TGTGCCAGCAGCGTCTTAGCGGGGGTAGGGGAGACCCAGTACTTC. Encoded protein: CASSVLAGVGETQYF. V and J are TRBV9 and TRBJ2-5; 9 nucleotides agree with TRBD2. After removal of 2 bases from V and 5 bases from J, the junction contained 7 bases not matched to a gene. The CDR3 is 15 residues long. Germline V gene sequence: CDR1 SGDLS, CDR2 YYNGEE. Using reference TRBV9 and TRBJ2-5 for the parts outside the CDR3, the full variable domain is DSGVTQTPKHLITATGQRVTLRCSPRSGDLSVYWYQQSLDQGLQFLIQYYNGEERAKGNILERFSAQQFPDLHSELNLSSLELGDSALYFCASSVLAGVGETQYFGPGTRLLVL.